The rows below give T cell receptor beta chains drawn from one sample of a study of cytomegalovirus exposure and HLA in healthy donors. Profiling relied on immunoSEQ multiplex PCR, and the TCRdb table lists in-frame clones only, not all of them. The data show 100,000 to 120,000 clones, around 74% seen once. The sample taken for sequencing was PBMCs. These receptors were taken from a woman in her 40s in good health and CMV-seropositive. Both conserved end residues are part of each CDR3. A D gene is named only where the DNA matches it firmly. Expanded clones get a size class; other rows say once, few or many, or leave the size out.

v_gene	d_gene	j_gene	abundance	CDR3nt	CDR3aa
TRBV6-6	NA	TRBJ2-1	once	TGTGCCAGCAGCTTAGCCGCATACAATGAGCAGTTCTTC	CASSLAAYNEQFF
TRBV7-2	NA	TRBJ2-6	NA	TGTGCCAGCAGCTTAGGGCGGGGAGTGGCTGGGGCCAACGTCCTGACTTTC	CASSLGRGVAGANVLTF
TRBV9	TRBD2	TRBJ2-7	NA	TGTGCCAGCAGCGTAGGGGCAGCGGGGACCTACGAGCAGTACTTC	CASSVGAAGTYEQYF
TRBV6-5	NA	TRBJ1-2	NA	TGTGCCAGCAGTTACGGGTATCTAGATGGTGGCTACACCTTC	CASSYGYLDGGYTF
TRBV6-4	TRBD1	TRBJ1-1	NA	TGTGCCAGTTCGCCGGGACAGGAGAACACTGAAGCTTTCTTT	CASSPGQENTEAFF
TRBV15	TRBD1	TRBJ2-3	once	TGTGCCACCAGCAGGGACAGGGGGCTTGCAGGCACAGATACGCAGTATTTT	CATSRDRGLAGTDTQYF
TRBV28	NA	TRBJ1-1	NA	TGTGCCAGCAGTTTACCCCCGAGCGCCATGAACACTGAAGCTTTCTTT	CASSLPPSAMNTEAFF
TRBV6-5	NA	TRBJ1-2	NA	TGTGCCAGCTACACGCTTATGGGGGCTGGCTACACCTTC	CASYTLMGAGYTF
TRBV28	TRBD1	TRBJ1-2	once	TGTGCCAGCAGTTCGGGGACAGGGGTGACTAACTATGGCTACACCTTC	CASSSGTGVTNYGYTF
TRBV28	NA	TRBJ1-6	NA	TGTGCCAGCAGTCCCCGACAGGTATCACCCCTCCACTTT	CASSPRQVSPLHF
TRBV7-2	NA	TRBJ1-6	NA	TGTGCCAGCAGCCATGCGGGCAACGGCGCACCCCTCCACTTT	CASSHAGNGAPLHF
TRBV6-5	NA	TRBJ1-2	NA	TGTGCCAGCAGTTACTCCGGGTTTGGACTGCTTACCAACACCTTC	CASSYSGFGLLTNTF
TRBV19	NA	TRBJ1-5	NA	TGTGCCAGTAGGTGGGGGGGCGGAGGCAATCAGCCCCAGCATTTT	CASRWGGGGNQPQHF
TRBV7-3	TRBD2	TRBJ2-1	NA	TGTGCCAGCAGCTTAAGTAGCGGGGGAGTCAATGAGCAGTTCTTC	CASSLSSGGVNEQFF
TRBV5-4	TRBD1	TRBJ2-7	once	TGTGCCAGCAGTGCTCGGACAGGGGGCTCCTACGAGCAGTACTTC	CASSARTGGSYEQYF
TRBV4-2	TRBD1	TRBJ1-4	NA	TGTGCCAGCAGCCAAGAGTCCCGACAGGGGAGTGAAAAACTGTTTTTT	CASSQESRQGSEKLFF
TRBV15	NA	TRBJ1-6	NA	TGTGCCACCAGCACGTTAACAGGGAGGGGATCACCCCTCCACTTT	CATSTLTGRGSPLHF